This T cell receptor (beta chain) was profiled in a study of blood T cell repertoires in COVID-19. Study-level background: Acute-phase and convalescent COVID-19 samples originated in the United States, Italy and Spain. T cells, B-cell-depleted T cells, or PBMCs supplied cDNA or gDNA.

Study processing details: Estimation of nucleated cell counts was performed using reference gene primer amplification. Generated by immunoSEQ multiplex PCR, the TCRdb table keeps only in-frame clones and is missing some. D and trimming come from the DNA, and the V and J calls and clone size come from that table. The sample lists roughly 130,000 clones, around 90% seen once, with about 4% in the top ten. There are 14 residues in the CDR3. CDR1 is SGDLS and CDR2 is YYNGEE in the germline V gene. V was cut by 3 bases and J by 2 bases, with 9 bases left in between. The receptor comes from a man aged 50 to 59 with active COVID-19. Source material: peripheral blood. The rearrangement uses TRBV9 and TRBJ1-3; D unresolved. The CDR3 sequence is CASSDLSTGNTIYF. The CDR3 DNA is TGTGCCAGCAGCGATCTGTCTACTGGAAACACCATATATTTT.